Below, 10 T cell receptor beta chains from the same sample are listed, as sequenced in a study of blood T cell repertoires in COVID-19. The repertoire was sequenced with immunoSEQ multiplex PCR; TCRdb's copy has only in-frame clones and lacks some. Of over 100,000 clones listed, approximately 87% were seen once; the top ten hold roughly 18%. The sample was peripheral blood. These receptors were collected from a woman aged 55-70 years with acute or convalescent COVID-19.

The chain links TRBV6-2 or TRBV6-3 to TRBJ2-7; unclear D gene. The CDR3 is made up of 14 amino acids. Germline values: CDR1 MNHEY, CDR2 SVGEGT. V lost 0 bases and J 4 bases, leaving 10 bases between the germline ends. CDR3 sequence: CASSYSVARYEQYF. In DNA form, the CDR3 reads TGTGCCAGCAGTTACTCAGTGGCGAGGTACGAGCAGTACTTC.

The gene calls are TRBV10-3 and TRBJ2-1, with 9 bases matching TRBD2. The trim removed 5 bases at V and 0 bases at J, leaving 5 bases unmatched. Germline V gene sequence: CDR1 ENHRY, CDR2 SYGVKD. The CDR3 extends over 16 amino acids. The CDR3 loop reads CAISPSTSGSYNEQFF. DNA of the CDR3: TGTGCCATCAGTCCCTCGACTAGCGGCTCCTACAATGAGCAGTTCTTC.

The CDR3 sequence is CASSLYLSGSGPQHF. The DNA of the CDR3 is TGTGCCAGCAGTTTATATTTGTCAGGTTCCGGGCCCCAGCATTTT. The V call is TRBV28, the J call TRBJ1-5; D uncertain. Germline CDR1 is MDHEN and CDR2 is SYDVKM. The CDR3 covers 15 residues. The V and J ends lost 1 base and 9 bases respectively, with 16 bases between them.

The chain carries TRBV5-6 and TRBJ1-2, with TRBD1 matching 7 bases. Germline V gives CDR1 SGHDT, CDR2 YYEEEE. The CDR3 is 13 amino acids. The ends lost 3 bases at V and 3 bases at J; junction bases unmatched: 2. The CDR3 sequence: CASSYDRDYGYTF. The CDR3, as DNA: TGTGCCAGCAGCTATGACAGGGACTATGGCTACACCTTC. Together with reference TRBV5-6 and TRBJ1-2, the CDR3 gives the full variable domain: DAGVTQSPTHLIKTRGQQVTLRCSPKSGHDTVSWYQQALGQGPQFIFQYYEEEERQRGNFPDRFSGHQFPNYSSELNVNALLLGDSALYLCASSYDRDYGYTFGSGTRLTVV.

The chain couples TRBV5-1 to TRBJ2-1, with D maybe TRBD2 (6 bases). Germline-derived CDR1 and CDR2 are SGHRS and YFSETQ. This CDR3 is built from 18 residues. V was trimmed by 7 bases and J by 0 bases, leaving 23 bases between them. The CDR3 region has the DNA TGCGCCAGCTACCCAGCAGAGAGCGGGTCTAGCTCCTACAATGAGCAGTTCTTC. Its translation: CASYPAESGSSSYNEQFF.

Only one count was recorded for this clone. The chain combines TRBV28 with TRBJ2-1, with a weak D call TRBD2 (6 bases). Germline CDR1 reads MDHEN; CDR2 reads SYDVKM. The CDR3 runs 15 residues. Trimming took off 7 bases at V and 0 bases at J, with 13 bases between the two ends. The CDR3 sequence is CASTPGLSSYNEQFF. The CDR3 nucleotides are TGTGCCAGCACCCCGGGACTGAGCTCCTACAATGAGCAGTTCTTC.

V is TRBV28 and J is TRBJ2-1; D might be TRBD2 (7 bases). Germline CDR1 MDHEN, CDR2 SYDVKM. V was shortened by 7 bases and J by 7 bases, with 20 bases between the two germline ends. The CDR3 is 15 amino acids. In nucleotides, the CDR3 is TGTGCCAGCACAAAGGGGGGGGCCGGATTGAATGAGCAGTTCTTC. As protein: CASTKGGAGLNEQFF. The variable domain in full, completed from reference TRBV28 and TRBJ2-1, reads DVKVTQSSRYLVKRTGEKVFLECVQDMDHENMFWYRQDPGLGLRLIYFSYDVKMKEKGDIPEGYSVSREKKERFSLILESASTNQTSMYLCASTKGGAGLNEQFFGPGTRLTVL.

CDR3: CASSLGSRSYNSPLHF. CDR3 in DNA: TGTGCCAGCAGTCTAGGATCCCGTTCCTATAATTCACCCCTCCACTTT. This sequence joins TRBV9 and TRBJ1-6; D is unresolved. The CDR3 spans 16 residues. Trimming removed 5 bases from V and 1 base from J, with 13 bases in between. Per the germline V gene, CDR1 is SGDLS and CDR2 is YYNGEE.

This clone came up once. The V gene is TRBV30, the J gene TRBJ1-1; D uncertain. Trimming stripped 0 bases from V and 3 bases from J, with 20 bases between. Germline V gene lookup returns CDR1 GTSNPN and CDR2 SVGIG (reference sequence). CDR3 length: 17 amino acids. Written as DNA, the CDR3 is TGTGCCTGGAGTGTCCGTACCTTTAAGCAGGTAGACACTGAAGCTTTCTTT. It is translated as CAWSVRTFKQVDTEAFF.

J is TRBJ2-7 and V is TRBV5-1; tentative D call: TRBD1 (5 bases). This CDR3 has 15 residues. CDR1 and CDR2 (germline): SGHRS, YFSETQ. Trimming removed 1 base at V and 5 bases at J, with 16 bases between. CDR3 amino acids: CASSLRSDRIDEQYF. CDR3 DNA sequence: TGCGCCAGCAGCTTGAGATCCGACAGAATCGACGAGCAGTACTTC.